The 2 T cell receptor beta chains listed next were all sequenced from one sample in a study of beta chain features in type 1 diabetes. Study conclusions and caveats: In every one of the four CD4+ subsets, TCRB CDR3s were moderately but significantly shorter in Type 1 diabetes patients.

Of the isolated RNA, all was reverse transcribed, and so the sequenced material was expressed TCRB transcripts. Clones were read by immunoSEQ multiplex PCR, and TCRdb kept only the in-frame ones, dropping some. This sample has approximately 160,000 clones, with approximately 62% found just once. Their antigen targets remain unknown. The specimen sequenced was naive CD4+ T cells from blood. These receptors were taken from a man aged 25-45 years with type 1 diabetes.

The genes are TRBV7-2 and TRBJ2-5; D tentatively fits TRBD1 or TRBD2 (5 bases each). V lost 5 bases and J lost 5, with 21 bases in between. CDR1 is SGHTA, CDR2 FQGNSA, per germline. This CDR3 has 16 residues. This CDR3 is CASSPPWGPGRETQYF. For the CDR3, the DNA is TGTGCCAGCAGCCCCCCGTGGGGACCGGGGCGGGAGACCCAGTACTTC.

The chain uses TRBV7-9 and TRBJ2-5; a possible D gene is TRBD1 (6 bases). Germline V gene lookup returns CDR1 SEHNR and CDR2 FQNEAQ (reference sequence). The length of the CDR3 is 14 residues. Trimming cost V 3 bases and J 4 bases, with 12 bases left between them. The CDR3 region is CASSLVGRGETQYF. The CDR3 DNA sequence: TGTGCCAGCAGCTTGGTGGGCAGGGGAGAGACCCAGTACTTC.